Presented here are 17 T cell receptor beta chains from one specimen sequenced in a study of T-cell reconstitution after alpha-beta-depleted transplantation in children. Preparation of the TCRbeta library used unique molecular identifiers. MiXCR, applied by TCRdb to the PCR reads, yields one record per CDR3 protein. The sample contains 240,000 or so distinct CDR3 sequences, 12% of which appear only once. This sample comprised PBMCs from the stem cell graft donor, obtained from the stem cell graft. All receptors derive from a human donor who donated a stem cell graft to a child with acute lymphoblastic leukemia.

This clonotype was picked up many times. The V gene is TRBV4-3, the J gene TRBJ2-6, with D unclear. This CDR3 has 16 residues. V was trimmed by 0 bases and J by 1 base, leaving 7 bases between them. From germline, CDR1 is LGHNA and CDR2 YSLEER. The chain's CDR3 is CASSQDLQSGANVLTF. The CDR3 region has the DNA TGCGCCAGCAGCCAAGACCTTCAGTCTGGGGCCAACGTCCTGACTTTC.

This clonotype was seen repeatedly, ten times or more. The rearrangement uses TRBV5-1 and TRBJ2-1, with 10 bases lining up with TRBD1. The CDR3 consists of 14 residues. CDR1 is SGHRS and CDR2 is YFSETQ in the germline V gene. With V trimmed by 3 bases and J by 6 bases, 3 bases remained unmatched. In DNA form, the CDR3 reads TGCGCCAGCAGCTCCGACAGGGGGCTCAATGAGCAGTTCTTC. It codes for CASSSDRGLNEQFF.

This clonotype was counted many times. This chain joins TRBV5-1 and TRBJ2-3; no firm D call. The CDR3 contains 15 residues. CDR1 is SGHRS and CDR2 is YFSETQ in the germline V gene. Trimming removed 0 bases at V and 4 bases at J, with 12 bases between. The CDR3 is CASSLGLSFADTQYF. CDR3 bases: TGCGCCAGCAGCTTGGGACTCTCTTTTGCAGATACGCAGTATTTT. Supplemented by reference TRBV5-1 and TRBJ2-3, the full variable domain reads KAGVTQTPRYLIKTRGQQVTLSCSPISGHRSVSWYQQTPGQGLQFLFEYFSETQRNKGNFPGRFSGRQFSNSRSEMNVSTLELGDSALYLCASSLGLSFADTQYFGPGTRLTVL.

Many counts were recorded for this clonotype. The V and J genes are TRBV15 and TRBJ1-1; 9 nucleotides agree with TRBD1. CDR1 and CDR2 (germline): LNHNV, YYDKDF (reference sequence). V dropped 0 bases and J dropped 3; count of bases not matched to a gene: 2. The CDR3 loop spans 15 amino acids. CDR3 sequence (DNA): TGTGCCACCAGCAGAGAACGACAGGGGGACACTGAAGCTTTCTTT. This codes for CATSRERQGDTEAFF.

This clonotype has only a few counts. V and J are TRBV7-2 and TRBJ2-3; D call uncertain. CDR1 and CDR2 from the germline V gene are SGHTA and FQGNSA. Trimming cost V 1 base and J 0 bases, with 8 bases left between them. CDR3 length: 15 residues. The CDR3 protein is CASSLGQVSTDTQYF. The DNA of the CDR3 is TGTGCCAGCAGCTTAGGACAAGTGAGCACAGATACGCAGTATTTT.

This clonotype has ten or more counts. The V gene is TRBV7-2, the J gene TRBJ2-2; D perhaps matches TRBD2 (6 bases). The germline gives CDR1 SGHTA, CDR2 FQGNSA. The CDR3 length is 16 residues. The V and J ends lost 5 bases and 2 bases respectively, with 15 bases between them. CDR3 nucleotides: TGTGCCAGCAGCCTTATCGGGGGACCAAACACCGGGGAGCTGTTTTTT. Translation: CASSLIGGPNTGELFF.

The CDR3 DNA reads TGTGCCAGCAGCATAGGGGGGGCTGGGGCCAACGTCCTGACTTTC. It translates to CASSIGGAGANVLTF. The chain couples TRBV11-1 to TRBJ2-6; maybe TRBD2 (7 bases). The CDR3 contains 15 residues. Germline V gives CDR1 SGHAT, CDR2 FQDESV (reference sequence). V was clipped by 5 bases and J by 2 bases, with 10 bases between them.

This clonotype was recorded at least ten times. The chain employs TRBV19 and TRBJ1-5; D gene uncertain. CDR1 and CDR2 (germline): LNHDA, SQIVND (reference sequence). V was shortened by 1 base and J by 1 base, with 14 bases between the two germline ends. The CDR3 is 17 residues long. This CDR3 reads CASSIGLTGRSNQPQHF. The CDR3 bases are TGTGCCAGTAGTATAGGATTGACCGGCAGAAGCAATCAGCCCCAGCATTTT.

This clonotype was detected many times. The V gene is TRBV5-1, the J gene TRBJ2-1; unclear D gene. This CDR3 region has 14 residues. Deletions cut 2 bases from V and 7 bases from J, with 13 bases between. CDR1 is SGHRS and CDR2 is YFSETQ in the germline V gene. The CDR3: CASSFQDVRNEQFF. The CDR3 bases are TGCGCCAGCAGCTTCCAGGACGTCAGGAATGAGCAGTTCTTC.

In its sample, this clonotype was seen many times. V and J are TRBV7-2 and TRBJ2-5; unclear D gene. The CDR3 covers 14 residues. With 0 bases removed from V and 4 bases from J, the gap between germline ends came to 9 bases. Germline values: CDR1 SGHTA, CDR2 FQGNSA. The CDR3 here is CASSLARLSETQYF. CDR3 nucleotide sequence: TGTGCCAGCAGCTTAGCGCGACTCTCAGAGACCCAGTACTTC.

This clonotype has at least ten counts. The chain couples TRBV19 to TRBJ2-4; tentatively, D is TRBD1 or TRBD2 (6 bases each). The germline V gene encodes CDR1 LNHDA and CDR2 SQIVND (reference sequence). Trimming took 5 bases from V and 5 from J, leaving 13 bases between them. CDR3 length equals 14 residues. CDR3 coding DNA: TGTGCCAGTAGTGGCCAGGGGAGGCAAAACATTCAGTACTTC. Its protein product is CASSGQGRQNIQYF.

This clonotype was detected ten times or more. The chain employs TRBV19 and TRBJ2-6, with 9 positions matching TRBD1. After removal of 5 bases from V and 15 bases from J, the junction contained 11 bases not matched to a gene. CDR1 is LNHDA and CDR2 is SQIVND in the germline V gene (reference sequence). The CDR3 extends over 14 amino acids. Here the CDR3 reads CASSPTGTGSSLTF. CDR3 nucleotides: TGTGCCAGTAGTCCAACCGGGACAGGGAGTTCCCTGACTTTC.

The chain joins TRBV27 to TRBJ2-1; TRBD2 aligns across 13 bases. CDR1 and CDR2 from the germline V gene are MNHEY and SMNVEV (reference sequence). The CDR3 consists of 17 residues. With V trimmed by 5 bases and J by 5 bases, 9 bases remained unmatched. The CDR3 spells CASSPILAGGGDNEQFF. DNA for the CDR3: TGTGCCAGCAGTCCGATACTAGCGGGGGGGGGAGACAATGAGCAGTTCTTC.

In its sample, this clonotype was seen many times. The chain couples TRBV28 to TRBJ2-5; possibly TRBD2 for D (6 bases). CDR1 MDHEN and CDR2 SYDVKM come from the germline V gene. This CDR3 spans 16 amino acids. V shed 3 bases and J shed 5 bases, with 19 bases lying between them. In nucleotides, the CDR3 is TGTGCCAGCAGTTTGGTCCCAGGGAGGATTACGGAGACCCAGTACTTC. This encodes CASSLVPGRITETQYF.

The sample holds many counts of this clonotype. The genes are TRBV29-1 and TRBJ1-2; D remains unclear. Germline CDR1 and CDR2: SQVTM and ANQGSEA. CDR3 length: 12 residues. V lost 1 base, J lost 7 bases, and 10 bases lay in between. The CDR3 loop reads CSVEVAPSGYTF. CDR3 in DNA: TGCAGCGTTGAAGTGGCCCCCTCTGGCTACACCTTC.

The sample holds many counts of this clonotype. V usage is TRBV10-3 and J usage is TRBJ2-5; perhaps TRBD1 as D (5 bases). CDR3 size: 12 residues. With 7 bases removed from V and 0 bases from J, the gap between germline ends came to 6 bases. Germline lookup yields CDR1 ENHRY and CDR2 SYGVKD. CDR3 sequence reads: CAIKGDQETQYF. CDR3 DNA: TGTGCCATCAAAGGGGACCAAGAGACCCAGTACTTC.

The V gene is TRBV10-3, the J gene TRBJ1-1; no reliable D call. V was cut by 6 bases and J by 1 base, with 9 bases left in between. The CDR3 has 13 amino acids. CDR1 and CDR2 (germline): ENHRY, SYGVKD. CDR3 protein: CAISNRGNTEAFF. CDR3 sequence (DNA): TGTGCCATCAGCAATCGGGGGAACACTGAAGCTTTCTTT.